Presented here are 24 T cell receptor beta chains from one specimen sequenced in a study of T cell responses to AZD1222 COVID-19 vaccine. Produced via immunoSEQ multiplex PCR; TCRdb's table is partial and in-frame only. The table lists more than 85,000 clones, roughly nine tenths of them singletons. The source was peripheral blood, collected on day 0 of AZD1222 vaccination. Source of these receptors: an adult in good health.

The chain has TRBV29-1 and TRBJ1-3; no reliable D call. Germline lookup yields CDR1 SQVTM and CDR2 ANQGSEA. With 2 bases removed from V and 4 bases from J, the gap between germline ends came to 9 bases. The CDR3 loop spans 13 amino acids. The CDR3 protein is CSVEKVGGNTIYF. The CDR3 bases are TGCAGCGTTGAAAAGGTTGGGGGAAACACCATATATTTT. Full variable domain (remainder filled in from reference TRBV29-1 and TRBJ1-3): SAVISQKPSRDICQRGTSLTIQCQVDSQVTMMFWYRQQPGQSLTLIATANQGSEATYESGFVIDKFPISRPNLTFSTLTVSNMSPEDSSIYLCSVEKVGGNTIYFGEGSWLTVV.

The V gene is TRBV19, the J gene TRBJ2-1, with TRBD2 matching over 13 bases. The CDR3 contains 17 residues. After removal of 5 bases from V and 8 bases from J, the junction contained 12 bases not matched to a gene. CDR1 and CDR2 (germline): LNHDA, SQIVND (reference sequence). The CDR3 is CASSVTSGRRGGYEQFF. The CDR3 nucleotides are TGTGCCAGTAGTGTGACTAGCGGGAGGAGGGGAGGCTATGAGCAGTTCTTC.

The chain is built from TRBV4-1 and TRBJ2-7; D gene uncertain. This CDR3 has 16 residues. Trimming stripped 0 bases from V and 0 bases from J, with 12 bases between. Germline lookup yields CDR1 MGHRA and CDR2 YSYEKL. The CDR3 DNA reads as TGCGCCAGCAGCCAAGAGCCTGAGGTGAGCTCCTACGAGCAGTACTTC. Its translation: CASSQEPEVSSYEQYF.

The chain recombines TRBV2 with TRBJ1-1; D is possibly TRBD1 (6 bases). Germline CDR1 is SNHLY and CDR2 is FYNNEI. Trimming took off 7 bases at V and 1 base at J, with 13 bases between the two ends. CDR3 length: 14 residues. The CDR3 bases are TGTGCCAGCAATTTACAGGGCCAGAACACTGAAGCTTTCTTT. Translating gives CASNLQGQNTEAFF. The variable domain in full, with the rest retrieved from reference TRBV2 and TRBJ1-1, is EPEVTQTPSHQVTQMGQEVILRCVPISNHLYFYWYRQILGQKVEFLVSFYNNEISEKSEIFDDQFSVERPDGSNFTLKIRSTKLEDSAMYFCASNLQGQNTEAFFGQGTRLTVV.

J is TRBJ1-5 and V is TRBV6-5; 7 nucleotides line up with TRBD1. The CDR3 sequence is 14 residues long. The V and J ends lost 7 bases and 9 bases, in that order; junction bases with no gene match: 12. From germline, CDR1 is MNHEY and CDR2 SVGAGI. CDR3 DNA sequence: TGTGCCAGCAATACAGGGGATATCGCGCGGCCCCAGCATTTT. It specifies CASNTGDIARPQHF.

This chain uses TRBV6-5 with TRBJ2-7; 8 bases are a match to TRBD1. The J segment lost 0 bases and the V segment lost 6 bases, leaving 4 bases of the junction unmatched. In germline, CDR1 is MNHEY, CDR2 SVGAGI. The CDR3 contains 14 residues. DNA for the CDR3: TGTGCCAGCAGCCGGGACAGGAGCTCCTACGAGCAGTACTTC. Translation: CASSRDRSSYEQYF.

This rearrangement joins TRBV28 to TRBJ1-5, with a tentative D call TRBD1 (5 bases). Germline V gives CDR1 MDHEN, CDR2 SYDVKM. This CDR3 spans 15 amino acids. Between the trimmed V and J ends, which lost 5 bases and 4 bases, there was a span of 15 bases. The CDR3 spells CASSPNGAGNQPQHF. The CDR3, as DNA: TGTGCCAGCAGTCCCAACGGGGCAGGGAATCAGCCCCAGCATTTT.

V is TRBV5-1 and J is TRBJ2-7; the D is unclear. Deletions cut 0 bases from V and 4 bases from J, with 14 bases between. Germline V gives CDR1 SGHRS, CDR2 YFSETQ. This CDR3 is built from 15 residues. The DNA for the CDR3 is TGCGCCAGCAGCTTGGTAGGGCAGCTAGAATACGAGCAGTACTTC. Amino acid sequence: CASSLVGQLEYEQYF.

This clone was counted once. The rearrangement uses TRBV10-2 and TRBJ1-3, with D perhaps matching TRBD1 (5 bases). The ends were cut back, 4 bases at V and 2 bases at J, with 15 bases in the middle. The CDR3 loop spans 16 amino acids. CDR1 WSHSY and CDR2 SAAADI come from the germline V gene. The CDR3 is CASSVYGGAPGNTIYF. The CDR3 coding sequence is TGCGCCAGCAGTGTATATGGGGGAGCTCCTGGAAACACCATATATTTT.

The chain joins TRBV2 to TRBJ1-5; TRBD1 might be the D (6 bases). Germline V CDR1 and CDR2: SNHLY, FYNNEI. V lost 3 bases and J lost 4, with 16 bases in between. This CDR3 comprises 16 residues. The CDR3 coding sequence is TGTGCCAGCAGTGAGGATGGACAGTCCGCGAATCAGCCCCAGCATTTT. Translated: CASSEDGQSANQPQHF.

The V and J genes are TRBV6-1 and TRBJ2-1, with 11 bases aligning to TRBD2. This CDR3 is built from 17 residues. V was pared by 1 base and J by 9 bases, with 11 bases of the junction left unmatched. Germline V gene lookup returns CDR1 MNHNS and CDR2 SASEGT. CDR3 nucleotides: TGTGCCAGCAGTGAAGTGGGGCTAGCGGGAGGCTGGGGTGAGCAGTTCTTC. Protein: CASSEVGLAGGWGEQFF.

This clone occurred once. This chain joins TRBV19 and TRBJ1-1; D perhaps matches TRBD1 (5 bases). Trimming took off 7 bases at V and 6 bases at J, with 15 bases between the two ends. The germline gives CDR1 LNHDA, CDR2 SQIVND (reference sequence). The CDR3 length is 13 residues. CDR3 DNA sequence: TGTGCCAGTACCCGGGACCTGCGGGCTGAAGCTTTCTTT. Encoded protein: CASTRDLRAEAFF.

The V call is TRBV5-1, the J call TRBJ2-5; 9 bases align to TRBD1. Trimming at V came to 4 bases and at J to 3 bases, leaving 4 bases not matched to a gene. CDR3 length: 14 residues. Germline assignment: CDR1 SGHRS and CDR2 YFSETQ. DNA of the CDR3: TGCGCCAGCAGCGTGGGACAGGGCAAAGAGACCCAGTACTTC. Encoded protein: CASSVGQGKETQYF.

The J gene is TRBJ1-2, the V gene TRBV7-9; D not certain. The CDR3 is made up of 14 amino acids. The germline V and J ends were trimmed by 0 bases and 2 bases, with 7 bases remaining between them. Germline CDR1 reads SEHNR; CDR2 reads FQNEAQ (reference sequence). The CDR3 nucleotides are TGTGCCAGCAGCTTAGCGAGTCACAACTATGGCTACACCTTC. As protein: CASSLASHNYGYTF.

The CDR3 sequence is CASSAPGDGYEQYF. The CDR3 DNA is TGTGCCAGCAGCGCACCAGGGGACGGCTACGAGCAGTACTTC. The chain carries TRBV13 and TRBJ2-7, with D perhaps TRBD1 (6 bases). Germline loops: CDR1 PRHDT, CDR2 FYEKMQ (reference sequence). Trimming shortened V by 5 bases and J by 3 bases, and 14 bases separated the two germline ends. The CDR3 runs to 14 residues.

The chain is built from TRBV18 and TRBJ2-3; the D is unclear. This CDR3 is built from 14 residues. Looked up from germline, CDR1 is KGHSH and CDR2 is LQKENI. V gave up 3 bases and J gave up 0 bases, with 7 bases separating them. CDR3 region: CASSPRQSTDTQYF. The CDR3 DNA sequence: TGTGCCAGCTCACCGCGGCAGAGCACAGATACGCAGTATTTT.

The J gene is TRBJ1-6, the V gene TRBV4-2; D call uncertain. Trimming pared 1 base from V and 13 bases from J, leaving 8 bases between. CDR3 length: 12 residues. Germline assignment: CDR1 LGHNA and CDR2 YNFKEQ. The CDR3 coding sequence is TGTGCCAGCAGCCAAGGGGAAGGGCCCCTCCACTTT. Protein product: CASSQGEGPLHF.

This sequence joins TRBV10-2 and TRBJ1-5; D uncertain. The CDR3 consists of 13 residues. Germline V lookup: CDR1 WSHSY, CDR2 SAAADI. With 4 bases removed from V and 10 bases from J, the gap between germline ends came to 14 bases. In nucleotides, the CDR3 is TGCGCCAGCAGTGCCGACATTAGTATCCCCCAGCATTTT. Its translation is CASSADISIPQHF.

This clone was detected only once. This chain uses TRBV11-2 with TRBJ2-2; perhaps D is TRBD1 or TRBD2 (5 bases each). V lost 2 bases and J lost 4, with 11 bases in between. Germline V gives CDR1 SGHAT, CDR2 FQNNGV. This CDR3 is 15 amino acids long. The CDR3 spells CASSLFTRGTGELFF. The DNA for the CDR3 is TGTGCCAGCAGCTTATTTACGAGGGGCACCGGGGAGCTGTTTTTT.

The chain couples TRBV5-4 to TRBJ1-1; D unresolved. V was shortened by 4 bases and J by 4 bases, with 11 bases between the two germline ends. The germline V gene has CDR1 SGHNT and CDR2 YYREEE (reference sequence). The CDR3 has 13 amino acids. The CDR3 reads CASSMGLPTEAFF. Here the CDR3 DNA reads TGTGCCAGCAGCATGGGTCTACCCACTGAAGCTTTCTTT.

As for this clone: The DNA is omitted, as the CDR3 cannot be located on it reliably, and the CDR3 follows TCRdb's listing. The gene calls are TRBV21-1 and TRBJ1-1. TRBV21-1 is noted as a pseudogene. The CDR3 extends over 18 residues, inclusive of both ends. The CDR3: CASSKCDGVAWGNTEAFF.

J is TRBJ2-3 and V is TRBV11-2; 10 bases line up with TRBD2. V was pared by 5 bases and J by 4 bases, with 12 bases of the junction left unmatched. This CDR3 contains 17 residues. Per germline, CDR1 SGHAT and CDR2 FQNNGV. The DNA of the CDR3 is TGTGCCAGCAGCCATACTCTAGCGGGAGCGGGGTCAGATACGCAGTATTTT. This encodes CASSHTLAGAGSDTQYF.

This clone showed up just once. The chain carries TRBV7-8 and TRBJ2-7; D is ambiguous. Germline-derived CDR1 and CDR2 are SGHVS and FQNEAQ. CDR3 length: 15 amino acids. The V gene lost 4 bases and the J gene lost 0 bases, with 13 bases spanning the gap. The CDR3 here is CASSSSLFTSYEQYF. In DNA form, the CDR3 reads TGTGCCAGCAGCTCCAGTCTGTTTACCTCCTACGAGCAGTACTTC. Filled out from reference TRBV7-8 and TRBJ2-7, the complete variable domain reads GAGVSQSPRYKVAKRGQDVALRCDPISGHVSLFWYQQALGQGPEFLTYFQNEAQLDKSGLPSDRFFAERPEGSVSTLKIQRTQQEDSAVYLCASSSSLFTSYEQYFGPGTRLTVT.

The V and J genes are TRBV30 and TRBJ1-1; the D is unclear. The CDR3 is 12 amino acids. V dropped 2 bases and J dropped 1 base, with 5 bases sitting between them. Germline CDR1 is GTSNPN and CDR2 is SVGIG (reference sequence). CDR3 sequence reads: CAWSHRNTEAFF. The DNA of the CDR3 is TGTGCCTGGAGTCACAGGAACACTGAAGCTTTCTTT.